The text below deals with one TCR beta chain. Its antigen is not identified. Other DNA sequences in the same sample also yield this CDR3. This sample stems from a study of shared clonotypes between healthy human individuals. General study points: The diversity represented, both genetic and in exposure history, was limited by few donors. Naive subsets generally had larger estimated richness than memory subsets.

CDR1 SGHVS and CDR2 FQNEAQ come from the germline V gene. The V end was cut by 0 bases, the J end by 1 base, with 3 bases between. The CDR3 is 13 residues long. The authors split each subset's genomic DNA evenly across several immunoSEQ plates. Measured with immunoSEQ multiplex PCR; TCRdb has only the in-frame clones, and not every one. The profile covers around 750,000 clones, with around 74% appearing a single time and roughly 1.7% taken by the ten largest. The split of CD4+ cells yielded CD45RA+ naive and CD45RA-negative memory subsets. Sequenced: memory CD4+ T cells sorted from blood. Specified subset: CD45RA-negative fraction. This chain joins TRBV7-8 and TRBJ1-1; D is ambiguous. The receptor was isolated from a woman in her thirties in good health. CDR3: CASSLAQNTEAFF. The DNA of the CDR3 is TGTGCCAGCAGCTTAGCGCAGAACACTGAAGCTTTCTTT.